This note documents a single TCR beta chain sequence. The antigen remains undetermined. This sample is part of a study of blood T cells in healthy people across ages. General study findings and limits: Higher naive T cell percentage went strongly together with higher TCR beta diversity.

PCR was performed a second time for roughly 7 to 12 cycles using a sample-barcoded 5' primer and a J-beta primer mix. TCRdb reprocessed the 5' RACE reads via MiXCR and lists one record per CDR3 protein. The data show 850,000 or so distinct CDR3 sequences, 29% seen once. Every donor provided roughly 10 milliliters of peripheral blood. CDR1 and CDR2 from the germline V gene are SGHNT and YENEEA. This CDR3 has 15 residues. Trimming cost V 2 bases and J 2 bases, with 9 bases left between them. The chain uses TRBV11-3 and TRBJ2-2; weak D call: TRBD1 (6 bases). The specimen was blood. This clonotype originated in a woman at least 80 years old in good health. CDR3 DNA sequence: TGTGCCAGCAGCTTACTGGGGGCAAACACCGGGGAGCTGTTTTTT. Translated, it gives CASSLLGANTGELFF.